Below, 17 T cell receptor beta chains from the same sample are listed, as sequenced in a study of OX40 agonist ivuxolimab in advanced cancers. Using immunoSEQ multiplex PCR, the repertoire was profiled, and TCRdb retains in-frame clones only, with some absent. This table has roughly 120,000 clones, 80% to 90% appearing once. Sequenced material: CD4+ or CD8+ T cells sorted from blood, taken in a trial of the OX40 agonist ivuxolimab. The source of these receptors is an adult with an advanced solid tumor such as melanoma, head and neck, liver or kidney cancer.

This clone was picked up a small number of times. V usage is TRBV7-3 and J usage is TRBJ2-1; D perhaps matches TRBD2 (5 bases). Per germline, CDR1 SGHTA and CDR2 FQGTGA. There are 13 residues in the CDR3. V lost 5 bases and J lost 5, with 10 bases in between. The CDR3, as DNA: TGTGCCAGCAGCCCAGACTATGACAATGAGCAGTTCTTC. This translates into CASSPDYDNEQFF.

In this sample, this clone turned up once. This chain connects TRBV30 to TRBJ1-2; tentatively, D is TRBD1 (6 bases). This CDR3 contains 14 residues. With 0 bases removed from V and 2 bases from J, the gap between germline ends came to 10 bases. CDR1 and CDR2 (germline): GTSNPN, SVGIG (reference sequence). DNA of the CDR3: TGTGCCTGGAGTGTCCCACAGGGAAACTATGGCTACACCTTC. It translates to CAWSVPQGNYGYTF.

CDR3 in amino acids: CASSLQGTYNEQFF. DNA for the CDR3: TGTGCCAGCAGCTTACAGGGGACTTACAATGAGCAGTTCTTC. V usage is TRBV5-4 and J usage is TRBJ2-1; the D gene is possibly TRBD1 (7 bases). The V end lost 2 bases, the J end lost 4 bases, and 10 bases lay between the germline ends. The CDR3 totals 14 residues. Per the germline V gene, CDR1 is SGHNT and CDR2 is YYREEE (reference sequence).

The genes are TRBV4-3 and TRBJ2-2; D not resolved. CDR1 is LGHNA and CDR2 is YSLEER in the germline V gene. The CDR3 consists of 13 residues. V lost 0 bases and J 5 bases, leaving 4 bases between the germline ends. CDR3 region: CASSQDDTGELFF. DNA for the CDR3: TGCGCCAGCAGCCAAGATGATACCGGGGAGCTGTTTTTT.

The chain uses TRBV7-2 and TRBJ1-2; D is ambiguous. This CDR3 is 14 amino acids long. Germline V gene data show CDR1 as SGHTA and CDR2 as FQGNSA. Trimming removed 4 bases at V and 7 bases at J, with 16 bases between. The CDR3 spells CASSYSWRTLGYTF. Written as DNA, the CDR3 is TGTGCCAGCAGCTACTCGTGGCGGACGCTTGGCTACACCTTC.

The V gene is TRBV30, the J gene TRBJ1-5, with a possible D match to TRBD1 (5 bases). The CDR3 contains 13 residues. Deletions cut 2 bases from V and 5 bases from J, with 10 bases between. Germline V CDR1 and CDR2: GTSNPN, SVGIG (reference sequence). This chain's CDR3 is CAWSPGFYQPQHF. The CDR3 DNA reads TGTGCCTGGAGTCCAGGGTTCTATCAGCCCCAGCATTTT.

The chain combines TRBV29-1 with TRBJ1-5; the D is unclear. Looked up from germline, CDR1 is SQVTM and CDR2 is ANQGSEA. CDR3 length: 15 residues. V was shortened by 5 bases and J by 0 bases, with 14 bases between the two germline ends. The CDR3 is CSVSDQGNSNQPQHF. The CDR3 coding sequence is TGCAGCGTTTCGGACCAAGGGAATAGCAATCAGCCCCAGCATTTT.

CDR3 region: CASSGSASYEQYF. The CDR3, as DNA: TGTGCCAGCAGTGGGTCAGCCTCCTACGAGCAGTACTTC. The V and J genes are TRBV6-1 and TRBJ2-7; D is unresolved. Germline CDR1 is MNHNS and CDR2 is SASEGT. This CDR3 spans 13 amino acids. With 4 bases removed from V and 0 bases from J, the gap between germline ends came to 7 bases.

V gene TRBV19 combines with J gene TRBJ1-1, with D possibly TRBD1 on 5 matching bases. Per the germline V gene, CDR1 is LNHDA and CDR2 is SQIVND (reference sequence). V was trimmed by 6 bases and J by 4 bases, leaving 12 bases between them. The CDR3 covers 13 residues. The CDR3 region has the DNA TGTGCCAGTAGGGGGGGATGGTTCACTGAAGCTTTCTTT. Translating it yields CASRGGWFTEAFF.

As concerns this clone: The sample holds other DNA sequences that translate to the same CDR3. V usage is TRBV19 and J usage is TRBJ2-2; D unresolved. The V and J ends lost 3 bases and 3 bases respectively, with 11 bases between them. CDR1 and CDR2 (germline): LNHDA, SQIVND (reference sequence). This CDR3 contains 15 residues. This chain's CDR3 is CASSISASHTGELFF. The CDR3 nucleotides read TGTGCCAGTAGTATCTCGGCTTCCCACACCGGGGAGCTGTTTTTT.

The rearrangement uses TRBV19 and TRBJ1-2, with 10 bases identical to TRBD1. Germline values: CDR1 LNHDA, CDR2 SQIVND (reference sequence). The CDR3 consists of 15 residues. Trimming cost V 3 bases and J 7 bases; bases outside gene matches: 8. The CDR3 DNA is TGTGCCAGTAGTATTCTTTCCGGGACAGGGGTTGGCTACACCTTC. Its translation: CASSILSGTGVGYTF.

This clone came up a few times. The chain is built from TRBV7-2 and TRBJ1-5; D is unclear. This CDR3 has 16 residues. Germline V lookup: CDR1 SGHTA, CDR2 FQGNSA. Trimming took off 0 bases at V and 7 bases at J, with 16 bases between the two ends. Here the CDR3 DNA reads TGTGCCAGCAGCTTAGCGTACGGGCTCCCGGTACAGCCCCAGCATTTT. Its protein is CASSLAYGLPVQPQHF.

The chain employs TRBV19 and TRBJ2-5; TRBD1 matches 9 bases. Germline values: CDR1 LNHDA, CDR2 SQIVND (reference sequence). V dropped 7 bases and J dropped 5; count of bases not matched to a gene: 8. The CDR3 is 14 amino acids. The chain's CDR3 is CASTVTGGYETQYF. CDR3 nucleotide sequence: TGTGCCAGTACGGTGACAGGGGGTTACGAGACCCAGTACTTC.

The rearrangement joins TRBV4-1 to TRBJ1-5; tentatively, D is TRBD1 (6 bases). The CDR3 consists of 15 residues. V dropped 0 bases and J dropped 0 bases, with 6 bases sitting between them. Per germline, CDR1 MGHRA and CDR2 YSYEKL. The CDR3, as DNA: TGCGCCAGCAGCCAAGAGGACAGTAGCAATCAGCCCCAGCATTTT. Translation: CASSQEDSSNQPQHF.

The chain couples TRBV5-8 to TRBJ2-5; possible D gene TRBD2, 5 bases. Germline values: CDR1 SGHTS, CDR2 YDEGEE. CDR3 length: 14 amino acids. V lost 4 bases to trimming and J lost 5 bases, with 15 bases between them. The CDR3 DNA reads as TGTGCCAGCAGCAAACGGGAACCCCACGAGACCCAGTACTTC. Its translation: CASSKREPHETQYF.

V gene TRBV28 combines with J gene TRBJ1-2, with 10 positions matching TRBD1. The junction had 7 bases not matched to a gene; V was cut back by 4 bases and J by 5 bases. The CDR3 has 15 amino acids. Germline V gene data show CDR1 as MDHEN and CDR2 as SYDVKM. CDR3 loop: CASSSPGQGIYGYTF. The CDR3 nucleotides read TGTGCCAGCAGTTCTCCGGGACAGGGGATATATGGCTACACCTTC.

V and J are TRBV27 and TRBJ2-2; 13 bases are a match to TRBD2. This CDR3 contains 17 residues. CDR1 MNHEY and CDR2 SMNVEV come from the germline V gene (reference sequence). V lost 5 bases to trimming and J lost 3 bases; unmatched junction nucleotides: 6. CDR3 bases: TGTGCCAGCAGTCTGACTAGCGGGGGGTCCTACACCGGGGAGCTGTTTTTT. Protein product: CASSLTSGGSYTGELFF.